A selection of T cell receptor beta chains follows, all from one sample in a study of radiation and T cells in renal cell carcinoma. The repertoire was sequenced with immunoSEQ multiplex PCR; TCRdb's copy has only in-frame clones and lacks some. This table has around 15,000 clones, roughly 60% appearing once. This sample comprised tumor tissue, obtained from a patient whose treatment was nephrectomy without radiotherapy. The source of these receptors is a man aged 45 to 65 with renal cell carcinoma. Both conserved end residues are part of each CDR3. A D gene is named only where the DNA matches it firmly. Not every row has a clone size; where given, it reads once, few, many or a size class.

j_call v_call clone_size d_call cdr3_nt cdr3_aa
TRBJ2-7 TRBV5-1 NA NA TGCGCCAGCAGCTTGGAAGGGGGCTACGAGCAGTACTTC CASSLEGGYEQYF
TRBJ2-7 TRBV5-6 NA NA TGTGCCAGCAGCTTTGGGGCAGCCTCCTACCTCTCCTACGAGCAGTACTTC CASSFGAASYLSYEQYF
TRBJ2-5 TRBV27 once TRBD2 TGTGCCAGCAGTTCAGCGGGGCAAGAGACCCAGTACTTC CASSSAGQETQYF
TRBJ1-2 TRBV25-1 NA TRBD1 TGTGCCAGCAGTGACGGGGGCAGGGGGCTCCATATCTATGGCTACACCTTC CASSDGGRGLHIYGYTF
TRBJ2-2 TRBV9 NA NA TGTGCCAGCGCCCTTTCCCCTGGGACCGGGGAGCTGTTTTTT CASALSPGTGELFF
TRBJ1-6 TRBV28 once TRBD1 TGTGCCAGCAGTTCCGGACAGGGCTGGGTCTATAATTCACCCCTCCACTTT CASSSGQGWVYNSPLHF
TRBJ2-7 TRBV18 medium-sized NA TGTGCCAGCTCACAACGACAGGAAACCTACGAGCAGTACTTC CASSQRQETYEQYF
TRBJ1-2 TRBV19 few TRBD1 TGTGCCAGTAGTATAGATCATTCGACAGGGGAGAACTATGGCTACACCTTC CASSIDHSTGENYGYTF
TRBJ1-2 TRBV7-8 NA NA TGTGCCAGCAGCGCCCACAGGGAGCAGGGAGGCTACACCTTC CASSAHREQGGYTF
TRBJ1-2 TRBV7-8 NA NA TGTGCCAGCAGCACCAGGGACACGTCCTATGGCTACACCTTC CASSTRDTSYGYTF
TRBJ1-5 TRBV9 NA NA TGTGCCAGCAGCGCGAGGGGACAACCGGGCCAGCCCCAGCATTTT CASSARGQPGQPQHF
TRBJ1-2 TRBV5-1 NA TRBD1 TGCGCCAGCAGCTTGGAACAACAGGGGGAGATAGGCGGCTACACCTTC CASSLEQQGEIGGYTF
TRBJ1-6 TRBV6-1 once TRBD1 TGTGCCACTGGGACAGGTGATAATTCACCCCTCCACTTT CATGTGDNSPLHF
TRBJ2-4 TRBV15 few NA TGTGCCACCAGCAGAAAGAGTGAAGTGGCCAAAAACATTCAGTACTTC CATSRKSEVAKNIQYF
TRBJ2-7 TRBV30 NA NA TGTGCCTGGAGAGACAGGCCGGACGAGCAGTACTTC CAWRDRPDEQYF
TRBJ1-2 TRBV14 once NA TGTGCCAGCAGTCCTGACGGGAAAACTAACTATGGCTACACCTTC CASSPDGKTNYGYTF
TRBJ1-3 TRBV5-1 NA TRBD1 TGCGCCAGCAGCCCTTGGGACAGAATCAACTCTGGAAACACCATATATTTT CASSPWDRINSGNTIYF
TRBJ2-1 TRBV10-2 NA TRBD1 TGCGCCAGCAGTAGAGGGGGCGGGGAGCAGTTCTTC CASSRGGGEQFF
TRBJ1-3 TRBV30 NA NA TGTGCCGGCGCCAGGGATTCAGGAAACACCATATATTTT CAGARDSGNTIYF
TRBJ1-1 TRBV30 NA TRBD1 TGTGCCTGGAGCCGCAGGGGGACAGGGGGCGCTATAGTAGCTTTCTTT CAWSRRGTGGAIVAFF
TRBJ1-2 TRBV6-6 once NA TGTGCCAGCAGTTACCAGGAACAGAACTATGGCTACACCTTC CASSYQEQNYGYTF
TRBJ2-1 TRBV19 NA TRBD1 TGTGCCAGTAGTGGGACAGGTTCCTACAATGAGCAGTTCTTC CASSGTGSYNEQFF
TRBJ2-3 TRBV5-1 once NA TGCGCCAGCAGCTTGGAGCGGCTGGGGACAGATACGCAGTATTTT CASSLERLGTDTQYF
TRBJ1-3 TRBV27 NA TRBD1 TGTGCCAGCAGTTTAAGAGGGGGACAGGGGGCCTCTGGAAACACCATATATTTT CASSLRGGQGASGNTIYF
TRBJ1-3 TRBV19 few NA TGTGCCAGTAGCGCAGGGCCTTCCTCTGGAAACACCATATATTTT CASSAGPSSGNTIYF
TRBJ1-4 TRBV2 NA NA TGTGCCAGCAGTGTAAGGTTGGGGGAAAAACTGTTTTTT CASSVRLGEKLFF
TRBJ2-7 TRBV5-1 few TRBD1 TGCGCCAGCAGCCCGGGACAGGGGTACTACGAGCAGTACTTC CASSPGQGYYEQYF
TRBJ2-3 TRBV7-9 NA TRBD2 TGTGCCAGCAGCTTAGCTTCGGGACTAGCGGGGCCCCGGGGGGATACGCAGTATTTT CASSLASGLAGPRGDTQYF
TRBJ1-5 TRBV19 NA NA TGTGCCAGTACCAGGGAGGGCAATCAGCCCCAGCATTTT CASTREGNQPQHF
TRBJ2-1 TRBV7-3 NA TRBD1 TGTGCCAGCAGCCCTTCCCGGGACAGGGGGAACAATGAGCAGTTCTTC CASSPSRDRGNNEQFF